The 9 T cell receptor beta chains in this list originate from one sample, sequenced in a study of blood T cell repertoires in COVID-19. Sequencing was performed with immunoSEQ multiplex PCR; in TCRdb, only in-frame clones are kept and a portion is missing. Here the sample spans roughly 700,000 clones, about 90% being singletons. The sequencing input was peripheral blood. The receptors derive from a woman under 30 with acute or convalescent COVID-19.

This chain connects TRBV30 to TRBJ2-1; 12 nucleotides agree with TRBD2. This CDR3 comprises 14 residues. Germline CDR1 is GTSNPN and CDR2 is SVGIG (reference sequence). V lost 4 bases and J lost 9; bases outside the gene matches: 7. In DNA, the CDR3 is TGTGCCTGGAAGGTCAGACTAGCGGGGGTTGAGCAGTTCTTC. Protein sequence: CAWKVRLAGVEQFF.

This chain uses TRBV11-1 with TRBJ2-7, with 9 bases lining up with TRBD1. The V gene end was trimmed by 5 bases and the J gene end by 1 base; junction bases not matched to a gene: 6. Germline values: CDR1 SGHAT, CDR2 FQDESV (reference sequence). CDR3 size: 15 residues. Here the CDR3 reads CASSLGQGLSYEQYF. As DNA, the CDR3 is TGTGCCAGCAGCCTAGGACAGGGGCTTTCCTACGAGCAGTACTTC.

This chain links TRBV7-7 with TRBJ2-7; 8 nucleotides match TRBD1. The CDR3 has 16 amino acids. J lost 2 bases, V lost 2 bases, and 8 bases had no gene match. Germline-derived CDR1 and CDR2 are SSHAT and FNYEAQ (reference sequence). DNA for the CDR3: TGTGCCAGCAGCTTATGGGACAGGTTAAGTACCTACGAGCAGTACTTC. Its protein is CASSLWDRLSTYEQYF.

This chain uses TRBV6-5 with TRBJ1-1, with D uncertain. V was trimmed by 5 bases and J by 6 bases, leaving 13 bases between them. Germline CDR1 MNHEY, CDR2 SVGAGI. The CDR3 is made up of 13 amino acids. The DNA for the CDR3 is TGTGCCAGCAGTCTTGGGCCAAGAGCTGAAGCTTTCTTT. Translation: CASSLGPRAEAFF.

This chain joins TRBV19 and TRBJ1-5; D uncertain. The CDR3 totals 15 residues. Trimming took off 3 bases at V and 0 bases at J, with 9 bases between the two ends. Germline CDR1 reads LNHDA; CDR2 reads SQIVND (reference sequence). The CDR3 DNA reads TGTGCCAGTAGTATCGGAGGGAATAGCAATCAGCCCCAGCATTTT. Amino acids: CASSIGGNSNQPQHF. The full variable domain, its missing parts supplied by reference TRBV19 and TRBJ1-5, is DGGITQSPKYLFRKEGQNVTLSCEQNLNHDAMYWYRQDPGQGLRLIYYSQIVNDFQKGDIAEGYSVSREKKESFPLTVTSAQKNPTAFYLCASSIGGNSNQPQHFGDGTRLSIL.

Turning to this clone: The junction departs from germline at one end; a sequencing error may be responsible. J is TRBJ1-2 and V is TRBV7-9, with D possibly TRBD1 on 6 matching bases. This CDR3 spans 17 amino acids. Germline V gene lookup returns CDR1 SEHNR and CDR2 FQNEAQ (reference sequence). The DNA for the CDR3 is TGTGCCAGCAGCTTCCGTGACATTAGACAGGCTAACTATGGCTACGCCTTC. It encodes CASSFRDIRQANYGYAF.

This clone was picked up one time. The gene calls are TRBV6-5 and TRBJ1-1, with 9 bases fitting TRBD1. J lost 6 bases, V lost 7 bases, and 6 bases had no gene match. The V gene's germline CDR1 is MNHEY and CDR2 SVGAGI. This CDR3 is built from 13 residues. CDR3 in amino acids: CASMGQGYAEAFF. In DNA form, the CDR3 reads TGTGCCAGCATGGGACAGGGATACGCTGAAGCTTTCTTT.

The chain uses TRBV12-5 and TRBJ1-1; a possible D gene is TRBD1 (5 bases). The CDR3 runs to 11 residues. Germline V gene data show CDR1 as LGHNT and CDR2 as FRNRAP. V lost 5 bases and J lost 5, with 6 bases in between. The CDR3 spells CASGRGTEAFF. The CDR3 nucleotides read TGTGCTAGTGGTCGGGGGACTGAAGCTTTCTTT.

This chain uses TRBV5-4 with TRBJ2-6; D is unresolved. Looked up from germline, CDR1 is SGHNT and CDR2 is YYREEE (reference sequence). The length of the CDR3 is 16 residues. The germline V and J ends were trimmed by 0 bases and 2 bases, with 9 bases remaining between them. For the CDR3, the DNA is TGTGCCAGCAGCTTGGTGGTAAGAGCTGGGGCCAACGTCCTGACTTTC. Translation: CASSLVVRAGANVLTF.